This is a list of T cell receptor beta chains from one sample in a study of post-analysis software for immune sequencing data. Each CDR3 protein is one row after TCRdb ran MiXCR on the PCR reads. The table records more than 500,000 distinct CDR3 sequences, roughly 34% of them present only once. Sequencing was done on a sample of blood. The receptors originated from a girl aged 2-17 years with multiple sclerosis. Both conserved end residues are part of each CDR3. Only part of the rows carry a size: once, few, many, or a class if the clone is expanded.

J gene	clone size	V gene	CDR3 protein
TRBJ2-3	.	TRBV12-3/TRBV12-4	CASATTASGGGDTQYF
TRBJ2-3	few	TRBV5-1	CASSPTGTSDTQYF
TRBJ1-2	.	TRBV2	CASSAVEANYGYTF
TRBJ2-7	few	TRBV9	CASSVGGGTSYEQYF
TRBJ1-2	.	TRBV7-9	CASSSPSGQGASGYTF
TRBJ2-3	few	TRBV28	CASHPTRGKTTDTQYF
TRBJ2-7	few	TRBV20-1	CSASNRGLGTSYEQYF
TRBJ2-4	few	TRBV12-3/TRBV12-4	CASSALPPPNIQYF
TRBJ2-7	few	TRBV6-9	CASSPPGCVGYEQYF
TRBJ2-3	once	TRBV5-4	CASSPGPTSTDTQYF
TRBJ1-2	few	TRBV20-1	CSAPGGYTF
TRBJ2-1	few	TRBV11-2	CASSWLELRGETQFF
TRBJ2-5	.	TRBV29-1	CSVYGDRESNEQYF
TRBJ2-7	.	TRBV7-9	CASSPGTVPLLYEQYF
TRBJ2-3	few	TRBV5-1	CASSLELAGADTQYF
TRBJ1-5	few	TRBV6-2/TRBV6-3	CASSRPPARSLIGQPQHF
TRBJ2-1	few	TRBV20-1	CSARVTSGGRADEQFF
TRBJ1-2	.	TRBV5-1	CASSVTGRGNYGYTF
TRBJ2-7	.	TRBV10-3	CAISEDREDEQYF
TRBJ2-3	few	TRBV12-3/TRBV12-4	CASSYLGEDTQYF